Each of the 15 T cell receptor beta chains below was sequenced from the same sample in a study of blood T cell repertoires in COVID-19. The assay was immunoSEQ multiplex PCR, and TCRdb's table has in-frame clones only and misses some. This sample has some 240,000 clones, with 80% found just once. Sequenced sample: peripheral blood. These receptors all come from a woman aged 70-85 years with acute or convalescent COVID-19.

This clone was observed once. The chain uses TRBV2 and TRBJ1-2, with 9 bases fitting TRBD1. Germline loops: CDR1 SNHLY, CDR2 FYNNEI. The CDR3 length is 13 residues. The ends lost 5 bases at V and 6 bases at J; junction bases unmatched: 4. This chain's CDR3 is CASSTGGGDGYTF. As DNA, the CDR3 is TGTGCCAGCAGTACAGGGGGCGGCGATGGCTACACCTTC.

This clone came up a few times. The CDR3 region is CASSPGQGAYQETQYF. In DNA form, the CDR3 reads TGTGCCAGCAGCCCCGGACAGGGGGCCTACCAAGAGACCCAGTACTTC. This chain connects TRBV11-2 to TRBJ2-5, with 11 positions matching TRBD1. The CDR3 extends over 16 amino acids. The germline V gene encodes CDR1 SGHAT and CDR2 FQNNGV. Losses at the gene ends were 5 bases for V and 0 bases for J; bases not matched to a gene: 5.

This clone was recorded only once. The chain combines TRBV18 with TRBJ2-1; 10 bases fit TRBD1. Germline values: CDR1 KGHSH, CDR2 LQKENI. Germline trimming cut 3 bases from V and 7 bases from J; bases unmatched to any gene: 3. This CDR3 spans 14 amino acids. DNA for the CDR3: TGTGCCAGCTCACCTGCGGACAGGGGGAATGAGCAGTTCTTC. This sequence encodes CASSPADRGNEQFF. Together with reference TRBV18 and TRBJ2-1, the CDR3 gives the full variable domain: NAGVMQNPRHLVRRRGQEARLRCSPMKGHSHVYWYRQLPEEGLKFMVYLQKENIIDESGMPKERFSAEFPKEGPSILRIQQVVRGDSAAYFCASSPADRGNEQFFGPGTRLTVL.

The rearrangement joins TRBV5-8 to TRBJ2-5, with D perhaps matching TRBD1 (5 bases). Trimming removed 4 bases from V and 6 bases from J, with 22 bases in between. CDR1 SGHTS and CDR2 YDEGEE come from the germline V gene. The CDR3 loop spans 16 amino acids. The CDR3 DNA follows: TGTGCCAGCAGCGGGGCCTGGTGGCAGGGCGTCCAGACCCAGTACTTC. This sequence encodes CASSGAWWQGVQTQYF. Full variable domain (rest looked up from reference TRBV5-8 and TRBJ2-5): EAGVTQSPTHLIKTRGQQATLRCSPISGHTSVYWYQQALGLGLQFLLWYDEGEERNRGNFPPRFSGRQFPNYSSELNVNALELEDSALYLCASSGAWWQGVQTQYFGPGTRLLVL.

The CDR3 region has the DNA TGCAGCCCCTCGATAATAGACAGACCCTGCTATAGCAATCAGCCCCAGCATTTT. This encodes CSPSIIDRPCYSNQPQHF. V usage is TRBV29-1 and J usage is TRBJ1-5; tentatively, D is TRBD1 (5 bases). CDR3 length equals 18 residues. Trimming pared 8 bases from V and 0 bases from J, leaving 26 bases between. CDR1 is SQVTM, CDR2 ANQGSEA, per germline.

This clone appeared once. This chain uses TRBV7-9 with TRBJ2-5; possible D gene TRBD1, 6 bases. V shed 4 bases and J shed 5 bases, with 17 bases lying between them. There are 15 residues in the CDR3. Per the germline V gene, CDR1 is SEHNR and CDR2 is FQNEAQ (reference sequence). The DNA of the CDR3 is TGTGCCAGCAGCTCGTACAGGGATTTGGGCGAGACCCAGTACTTC. Encoded protein: CASSSYRDLGETQYF.

The chain recombines TRBV7-2 with TRBJ2-3, with D tentatively TRBD2 (5 bases). The CDR3 covers 12 residues. The germline V gene encodes CDR1 SGHTA and CDR2 FQGNSA. Trimming shortened V by 4 bases and J by 4 bases, and 6 bases separated the two germline ends. CDR3 sequence reads: CASSWEPDTQYF. Here the CDR3 DNA reads TGTGCCAGCAGCTGGGAGCCAGATACGCAGTATTTT.

This chain joins TRBV3-1 (or the pseudogene TRBV3-2) and TRBJ2-5; D may be TRBD2 (5 bases). The V end was cut by 0 bases, the J end by 7 bases, with 6 bases between. Germline CDR1 is LGHDT and CDR2 is YNNKEL (reference sequence). The CDR3 loop spans 12 amino acids. The CDR3 loop is CASSQERGTQYF. CDR3 coding DNA: TGTGCCAGCAGCCAAGAACGGGGGACCCAGTACTTC.

This clone appeared a few times. V usage is TRBV5-4 and J usage is TRBJ2-2; 12 positions match TRBD1. CDR1 SGHNT and CDR2 YYREEE come from the germline V gene (reference sequence). Germline trimming cut 7 bases from V and 4 bases from J; bases unmatched to any gene: 8. The length of the CDR3 is 16 residues. The DNA of the CDR3 is TGTGCCAGCCGACAGGGGGGACAGGGGGCCACCGGGGAGCTGTTTTTT. This encodes CASRQGGQGATGELFF.

This chain connects TRBV28 to TRBJ1-2; the D gene is possibly TRBD1 (5 bases). V was cut by 8 bases and J by 3 bases, with 10 bases left in between. The CDR3 has 12 residues. Germline V CDR1 and CDR2: MDHEN, SYDVKM. The CDR3 nucleotides read TGTGCCAGCTTCAAGACAGACTATGGCTACACCTTC. Encoded protein: CASFKTDYGYTF.

This chain joins TRBV24-1 and TRBJ1-1, with 9 bases identical to TRBD1. Germline lookup yields CDR1 KGHDR and CDR2 SFDVKD. V shed 7 bases and J 8 bases; nucleotides not matched to a gene: 4. This CDR3 has 12 amino acids. As DNA, the CDR3 is TGTGCCACCAGGGGGACAGGGCAGGAAGCTTTCTTT. It specifies CATRGTGQEAFF.

The chain combines TRBV25-1 with TRBJ1-5; D is possibly TRBD1 (5 bases). CDR1 is MGHDK, CDR2 SYGVNS, per germline. Trimming stripped 3 bases from V and 0 bases from J, with 9 bases between. The CDR3 has 15 amino acids. The CDR3 DNA sequence: TGTGCCAGCAGTGACGACAGATATAGCAATCAGCCCCAGCATTTT. Its translation is CASSDDRYSNQPQHF.

V is TRBV15 and J is TRBJ2-7, with TRBD1 as a possible D gene (6 bases). The germline V gene encodes CDR1 LNHNV and CDR2 YYDKDF (reference sequence). This CDR3 is built from 15 residues. Trimming took 3 bases from V and 1 from J, leaving 13 bases between them. This CDR3 is CATSSSTGLSYEQYV. CDR3 bases: TGTGCCACCAGCAGTTCCACAGGGTTGTCCTACGAGCAGTACGTC.

The rearrangement joins TRBV11-3 to TRBJ2-1; possibly TRBD2 for D (5 bases). The CDR3 spans 14 residues. Trimming stripped 5 bases from V and 2 bases from J, with 10 bases between. In germline, CDR1 is SGHNT, CDR2 YENEEA. The DNA for the CDR3 is TGTGCCAGCAGCCCCCCCGGGACCTACAATGAGCAGTTCTTC. This encodes CASSPPGTYNEQFF.

This clone was seen only once. CDR3 sequence: CASSLTGINEKLFF. The CDR3 DNA reads TGCGCCAGCAGCTTGACAGGGATAAATGAAAAACTGTTTTTT. The chain is built from TRBV5-1 and TRBJ1-4, with D maybe TRBD1 (6 bases). There are 14 residues in the CDR3. Trimming took 1 base from V and 5 from J, leaving 9 bases between them. Germline CDR1 SGHRS, CDR2 YFSETQ.